Shown below are 29 T cell receptor beta chains from a single sample sequenced in a study of blood T cell repertoires in COVID-19. The data were produced by immunoSEQ multiplex PCR, yet TCRdb's version contains in-frame clones alone and is incomplete. This table holds about 62,000 clones, around 87% found once. Sequencing input: peripheral blood. The receptors originated from an older woman with COVID-19, enrolled during active disease.

The rearrangement links TRBV7-9 to TRBJ2-5, with 10 nucleotides matching TRBD1. CDR1 SEHNR and CDR2 FQNEAQ come from the germline V gene (reference sequence). CDR3 size: 16 residues. V lost 5 bases and J lost 5; bases outside the gene matches: 11. The CDR3 bases are TGTGCCAGCAGCCCGGGAGACAGGGGGCGAGGGGAGACCCAGTACTTC. Encoded protein: CASSPGDRGRGETQYF.

V and J are TRBV6-5 and TRBJ2-5; 13 bases match TRBD2. Germline V gene data show CDR1 as MNHEY and CDR2 as SVGAGI. V gave up 6 bases and J gave up 5 bases; unmatched junction bases: 6. The CDR3 consists of 15 residues. The CDR3 bases are TGTGCCAGCAGACCCGGGACTAGCGGGAAGGAGACCCAGTACTTC. The encoded protein is CASRPGTSGKETQYF.

This clone was counted a single time. The V call is TRBV30, the J call TRBJ1-4, with D possibly TRBD1 on 6 matching bases. CDR1 and CDR2 from the germline V gene are GTSNPN and SVGIG (reference sequence). The CDR3 is 12 amino acids. V lost 3 bases and J lost 14, with 16 bases in between. The CDR3 loop is CAWSKGGNWLFF. The CDR3 DNA is TGTGCCTGGAGCAAAGGGGGTAATTGGCTGTTTTTT.

The chain has TRBV10-3 and TRBJ2-7; 9 nucleotides match TRBD1. This CDR3 is 14 amino acids long. From germline, CDR1 is ENHRY and CDR2 SYGVKD. J lost 7 bases, V lost 6 bases, and 10 bases had no gene match. This CDR3 is CAIRDPGQGEEQYF. The CDR3 DNA follows: TGTGCCATCAGGGACCCGGGACAGGGTGAGGAGCAGTACTTC.

V gene TRBV18 combines with J gene TRBJ2-3, with 8 bases that match TRBD2. Germline CDR1 KGHSH, CDR2 LQKENI. With 6 bases clipped from V and 4 bases from J, the junction kept 12 bases outside the gene matches. The CDR3 is 16 residues long. CDR3 sequence: CASSLRSGADSDTQYF. CDR3 coding DNA: TGTGCCAGCTCCCTTCGTAGCGGGGCGGACTCAGATACGCAGTATTTT.

The V and J genes are TRBV3-1 (or the pseudogene TRBV3-2) and TRBJ2-1, with 12 bases identical to TRBD2. V shed 4 bases and J 4 bases; nucleotides not matched to a gene: 2. The CDR3 runs 15 residues. The germline gives CDR1 LGHDT, CDR2 YNNKEL (reference sequence). For the CDR3, the DNA is TGTGCCAGCAGCCCGGGGACTAGCGGGTACAATGAGCAGTTCTTC. Translated, it gives CASSPGTSGYNEQFF.

This clone was detected once. This chain uses TRBV30 with TRBJ2-1, with 7 bases fitting TRBD1. Germline V lookup: CDR1 GTSNPN, CDR2 SVGIG (reference sequence). After removal of 5 bases from V and 5 bases from J, the junction contained 9 bases not matched to a gene. This CDR3 is 14 amino acids long. The CDR3 DNA reads TGTGCCTGGGAAACCGGGACAGCGCACAATGAGCAGTTCTTC. Its translation is CAWETGTAHNEQFF.

The chain has TRBV3-1 (or the pseudogene TRBV3-2) and TRBJ2-2; 8 bases fit TRBD2. CDR1 and CDR2 from the germline V gene are LGHDT and YNNKEL (reference sequence). Unmatched junction bases numbered 5, after V lost 4 bases and J lost 1 base. The CDR3 runs 16 residues. The CDR3 DNA follows: TGTGCCAGCAGCCCGACCGGGACTAGGAACACCGGGGAGCTGTTTTTT. It codes for CASSPTGTRNTGELFF.

The chain is built from TRBV7-2 and TRBJ2-1; 7 positions match TRBD2. In germline, CDR1 is SGHTA, CDR2 FQGNSA. This CDR3 is 12 amino acids long. Trimming at V came to 3 bases and at J to 13 bases, leaving 6 bases not matched to a gene. For the CDR3, the DNA is TGTGCCAGCAGCTTGGGCGGGAGTGTACAGTTCTTC. Translation: CASSLGGSVQFF. The complete variable domain, with remaining parts taken from reference TRBV7-2 and TRBJ2-1, reads GAGVSQSPSNKVTEKGKDVELRCDPISGHTALYWYRQSLGQGLEFLIYFQGNSAPDKSGLPSDRFSAERTGGSVSTLTIQRTQQEDSAVYLCASSLGGSVQFFGPGTRLTVL.

The CDR3 bases are TGTGCCAGCGCCTACAGGGGGTTTAATCAGCCCCAGCATTTT. Protein product: CASAYRGFNQPQHF. The rearrangement uses TRBV2 and TRBJ1-5, with TRBD1 identical over 8 bases. V shed 8 bases, J shed 4 bases, and the junction held 7 bases outside the gene matches. CDR1 SNHLY and CDR2 FYNNEI come from the germline V gene. This CDR3 has 14 amino acids.

This rearrangement joins TRBV11-3 to TRBJ2-2; possible D gene TRBD2, 7 bases. There are 13 residues in the CDR3. V was cut by 8 bases and J by 8 bases, with 15 bases left in between. Germline V gene lookup returns CDR1 SGHNT and CDR2 YENEEA. The CDR3 loop reads CASQGGARGELFF. In nucleotides, the CDR3 is TGTGCCAGCCAAGGGGGGGCGAGAGGGGAGCTGTTTTTT.

The chain employs TRBV5-6 and TRBJ2-3; D is possibly TRBD2 (6 bases). Germline V gene lookup returns CDR1 SGHDT and CDR2 YYEEEE. Trimming shortened V by 0 bases and J by 6 bases, and 8 bases separated the two germline ends. This CDR3 comprises 13 residues. CDR3 coding DNA: TGTGCCAGCAGCTTGGGCGGGGTGGATACGCAGTATTTT. Its translation is CASSLGGVDTQYF.

This chain joins TRBV12-3 or TRBV12-4 and TRBJ1-5; D may be TRBD1 (5 bases). CDR3 length: 11 residues. Trimming stripped 3 bases from V and 11 bases from J, with 8 bases between. The CDR3 sequence: CASSFAGAQHF. The CDR3 nucleotides are TGTGCCAGCAGTTTCGCGGGGGCCCAGCATTTT.

V usage is TRBV18 and J usage is TRBJ1-2; possibly TRBD1 for D (6 bases). In germline, CDR1 is KGHSH, CDR2 LQKENI. The CDR3 is made up of 14 amino acids. V was cut by 3 bases and J by 2 bases, with 10 bases left in between. The chain's CDR3 is CASSPPQGNYGYTF. The CDR3 nucleotides read TGTGCCAGCTCACCTCCTCAGGGGAACTATGGCTACACCTTC.

The chain is built from TRBV12-3 or TRBV12-4 and TRBJ1-2, with 9 bases identical to TRBD1. The CDR3 loop spans 13 amino acids. V lost 1 base to trimming and J lost 8 bases; unmatched junction nucleotides: 2. CDR3 nucleotide sequence: TGTGCCAGCAGTTTAGGGACAGGGGTCGGCTACACCTTC. As protein: CASSLGTGVGYTF.

The rearrangement links TRBV24-1 to TRBJ2-1; D is perhaps TRBD1 (6 bases). Trimming removed 5 bases at V and 8 bases at J, with 18 bases between. The V gene's germline CDR1 is KGHDR and CDR2 SFDVKD. The CDR3 spans 15 residues. This chain's CDR3 is CATSALERGIHEQFF. CDR3 nucleotide sequence: TGTGCCACCAGTGCCCTAGAGAGGGGGATCCATGAGCAGTTCTTC.

This chain connects TRBV27 to TRBJ2-1; 8 bases align to TRBD1. Germline lookup yields CDR1 MNHEY and CDR2 SMNVEV (reference sequence). CDR3 length: 16 residues. The junction had 11 bases not matched to a gene; V was cut back by 4 bases and J by 6 bases. This chain's CDR3 is CASSSQRQGTGNEQFF. CDR3 DNA: TGTGCCAGCAGTTCCCAGCGACAGGGGACGGGCAATGAGCAGTTCTTC.

The gene calls are TRBV7-3 and TRBJ2-3; TRBD2 is a possible D gene (6 bases). V gave up 4 bases and J gave up 4 bases, with 9 bases separating them. CDR1 is SGHTA and CDR2 is FQGTGA in the germline V gene. This CDR3 has 13 amino acids. The CDR3 sequence is CASSYGGADTQYF. In DNA form, the CDR3 reads TGTGCCAGCAGCTACGGGGGAGCAGATACGCAGTATTTT.

In DNA, the CDR3 is TGTGCCAGCTCGGCTGGGAGGGGAGGGGTTCAGCCCCAGCATTTT. It yields the protein CASSAGRGGVQPQHF. The chain carries TRBV18 and TRBJ1-5, with a tentative D call TRBD1 (5 bases). V gave up 6 bases and J gave up 6 bases, with 18 bases separating them. Looked up from germline, CDR1 is KGHSH and CDR2 is LQKENI. The CDR3 extends over 15 amino acids.

The V call is TRBV11-2, the J call TRBJ2-7, with TRBD2 identical over 13 bases. Unmatched junction bases numbered 1, after V lost 4 bases and J lost 4 bases. The CDR3 contains 14 residues. The germline CDR1 and CDR2 sequences are SGHAT and FQNNGV. The CDR3 here is CASSWGLAGYEQYF. The CDR3 nucleotides are TGTGCCAGCAGCTGGGGACTAGCGGGATACGAGCAGTACTTC.

V gene TRBV19 combines with J gene TRBJ1-5; D is ambiguous. The CDR3 sequence is 15 residues long. Looked up from germline, CDR1 is LNHDA and CDR2 is SQIVND (reference sequence). Trimming shortened V by 7 bases and J by 2 bases, and 15 bases separated the two germline ends. For the CDR3, the DNA is TGTGCCAGTATCCGGAGAGACGGGGGCAATCAGCCCCAGCATTTT. This translates into CASIRRDGGNQPQHF.

This chain links TRBV4-3 with TRBJ1-2; D uncertain. Trimming cost V 4 bases and J 8 bases, with 14 bases left between them. CDR3 length: 13 residues. CDR1 is LGHNA and CDR2 is YSLEER in the germline V gene. The CDR3 DNA follows: TGCGCCAGCAGCCCCGTAACAGCGGAAGGCTACACCTTC. It is translated as CASSPVTAEGYTF.

The chain has TRBV19 and TRBJ1-2; D is undetermined. Germline V gives CDR1 LNHDA, CDR2 SQIVND (reference sequence). Trimming shortened V by 2 bases and J by 1 base, and 5 bases separated the two germline ends. The CDR3 is 13 amino acids. Here the CDR3 DNA reads TGTGCCAGTAGTATATCCAATAACTATGGCTACACCTTC. Its protein product is CASSISNNYGYTF.

This clone was seen only once. J is TRBJ2-5 and V is TRBV6-2 or TRBV6-3; 7 bases line up with TRBD2. V gave up 0 bases and J gave up 3 bases; unmatched junction bases: 7. Germline V gene data show CDR1 as MNHEY and CDR2 as SVGEGT. The CDR3 covers 16 residues. CDR3 coding DNA: TGTGCCAGCAGTTACTCGAAGTCTAGCGGAAAAGAGACCCAGTACTTC. As protein: CASSYSKSSGKETQYF.

The CDR3 region is CASSPRDRALNTEAFF. CDR3 DNA sequence: TGTGCCAGCAGCCCCCGGGACAGGGCTTTGAACACTGAAGCTTTCTTT. V is TRBV5-5 and J is TRBJ1-1, with TRBD1 matching 9 bases. Germline V gene sequence: CDR1 SGHKS, CDR2 YYEKEE (reference sequence). The CDR3 has 16 residues. The V gene end was trimmed by 4 bases and the J gene end by 0 bases; junction bases not matched to a gene: 7.

The V gene is TRBV18, the J gene TRBJ1-6; TRBD1 matches 8 bases. Germline CDR1 and CDR2: KGHSH and LQKENI. With V trimmed by 6 bases and J by 10 bases, 11 bases remained unmatched. This CDR3 region has 15 residues. The chain's CDR3 is CASSARQGSWSPLHF. The CDR3, as DNA: TGTGCCAGCTCGGCTAGACAGGGGTCTTGGTCACCCCTCCACTTT.

This chain uses TRBV7-3 with TRBJ1-5; 7 bases map to TRBD1. The trim removed 5 bases at V and 5 bases at J, leaving 6 bases unmatched. This CDR3 spans 14 amino acids. The germline gives CDR1 SGHTA, CDR2 FQGTGA. The CDR3 is CASSPQGVDQPQHF. The CDR3, as DNA: TGTGCCAGCAGCCCTCAGGGGGTGGATCAGCCCCAGCATTTT.

This rearrangement joins TRBV6-2 or TRBV6-3 to TRBJ2-7, with TRBD2 as a possible D gene (5 bases). With 6 bases removed from V and 5 bases from J, the gap between germline ends came to 11 bases. The CDR3 is 12 residues long. Germline V gene sequence: CDR1 MNHEY, CDR2 SVGEGT. The DNA of the CDR3 is TGTGCCAGCAGCCGACTAAGGGACGAGCAGTACTTC. Amino acids: CASSRLRDEQYF.

The rearrangement uses TRBV5-4 and TRBJ2-4; 10 bases map to TRBD1. J was trimmed by 1 base and V by 1 base; bases with no gene match: 2. Germline V gene sequence: CDR1 SGHNT, CDR2 YYREEE (reference sequence). CDR3 length: 16 amino acids. Here the CDR3 reads CASSLSGQGAKNIQYF. CDR3 coding DNA: TGTGCCAGCAGCTTGTCGGGACAGGGGGCCAAAAACATTCAGTACTTC.